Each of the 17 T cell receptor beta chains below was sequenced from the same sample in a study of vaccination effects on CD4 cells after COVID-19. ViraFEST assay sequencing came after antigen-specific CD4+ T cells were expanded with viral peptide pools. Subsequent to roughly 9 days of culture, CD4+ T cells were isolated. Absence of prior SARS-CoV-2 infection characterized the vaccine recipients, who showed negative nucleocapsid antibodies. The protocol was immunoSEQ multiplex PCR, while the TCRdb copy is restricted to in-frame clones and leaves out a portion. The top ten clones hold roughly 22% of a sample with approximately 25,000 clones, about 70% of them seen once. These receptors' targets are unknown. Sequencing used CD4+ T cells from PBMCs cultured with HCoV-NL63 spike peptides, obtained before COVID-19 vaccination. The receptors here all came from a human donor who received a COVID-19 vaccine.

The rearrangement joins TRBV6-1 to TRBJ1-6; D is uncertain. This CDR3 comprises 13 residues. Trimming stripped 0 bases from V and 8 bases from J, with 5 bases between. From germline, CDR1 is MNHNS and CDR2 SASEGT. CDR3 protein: CASSEAGDSPLHF. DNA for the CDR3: TGTGCCAGCAGTGAAGCCGGCGATTCACCCCTCCACTTT.

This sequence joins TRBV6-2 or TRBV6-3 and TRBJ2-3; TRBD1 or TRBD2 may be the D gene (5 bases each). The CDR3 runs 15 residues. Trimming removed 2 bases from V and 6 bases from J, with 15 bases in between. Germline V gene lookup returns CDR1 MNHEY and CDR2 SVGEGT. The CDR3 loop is CASSYGGPPEDTQYF. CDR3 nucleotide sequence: TGTGCCAGCAGTTACGGGGGACCCCCTGAGGATACGCAGTATTTT.

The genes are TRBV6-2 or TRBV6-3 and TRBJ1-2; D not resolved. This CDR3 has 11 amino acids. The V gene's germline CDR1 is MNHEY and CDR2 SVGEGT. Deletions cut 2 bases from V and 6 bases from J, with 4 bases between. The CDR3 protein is CASSYAHGYTF. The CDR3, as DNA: TGTGCCAGCAGTTACGCTCATGGCTACACCTTC.

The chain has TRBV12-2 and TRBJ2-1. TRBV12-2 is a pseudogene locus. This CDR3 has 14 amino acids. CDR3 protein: CASRLRVPRNEQFF. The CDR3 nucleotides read TGTGCAAGTCGCTTACGAGTCCCAAGGAATGAGCAGTTCTTC.

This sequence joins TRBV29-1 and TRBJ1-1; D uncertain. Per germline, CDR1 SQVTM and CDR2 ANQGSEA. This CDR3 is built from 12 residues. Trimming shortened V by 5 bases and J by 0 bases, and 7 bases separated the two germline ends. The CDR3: CSVMTLNTEAFF. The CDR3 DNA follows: TGCAGCGTTATGACATTGAACACTGAAGCTTTCTTT.

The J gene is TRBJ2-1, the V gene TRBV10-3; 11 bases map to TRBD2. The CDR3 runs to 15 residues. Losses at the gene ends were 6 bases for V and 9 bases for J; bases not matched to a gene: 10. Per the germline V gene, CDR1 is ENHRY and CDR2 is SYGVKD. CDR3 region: CAIRNSGGGLGEQFF. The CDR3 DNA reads TGTGCCATCAGAAATAGCGGGGGGGGCCTCGGTGAGCAGTTCTTC.

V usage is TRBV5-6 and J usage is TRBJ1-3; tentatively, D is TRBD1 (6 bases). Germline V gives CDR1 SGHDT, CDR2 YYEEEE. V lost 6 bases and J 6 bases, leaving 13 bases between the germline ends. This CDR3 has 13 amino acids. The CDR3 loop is CASTKGVENTIYF. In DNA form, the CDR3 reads TGTGCCAGCACGAAGGGGGTAGAAAACACCATATATTTT. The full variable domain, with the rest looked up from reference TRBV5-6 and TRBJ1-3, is DAGVTQSPTHLIKTRGQQVTLRCSPKSGHDTVSWYQQALGQGPQFIFQYYEEEERQRGNFPDRFSGHQFPNYSSELNVNALLLGDSALYLCASTKGVENTIYFGEGSWLTVV.

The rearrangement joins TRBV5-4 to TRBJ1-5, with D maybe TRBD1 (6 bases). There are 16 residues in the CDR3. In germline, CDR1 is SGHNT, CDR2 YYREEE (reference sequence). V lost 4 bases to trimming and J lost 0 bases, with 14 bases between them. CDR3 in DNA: TGTGCCAGCAGCCCCCGGGACACTATTAGCAATCAGCCCCAGCATTTT. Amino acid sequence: CASSPRDTISNQPQHF.

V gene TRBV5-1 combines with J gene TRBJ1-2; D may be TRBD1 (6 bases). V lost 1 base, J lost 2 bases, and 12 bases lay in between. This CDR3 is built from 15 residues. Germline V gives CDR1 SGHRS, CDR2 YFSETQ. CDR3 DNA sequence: TGCGCCAGCAGCTTGAACAGGGAAGTAAACTATGGCTACACCTTC. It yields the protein CASSLNREVNYGYTF.

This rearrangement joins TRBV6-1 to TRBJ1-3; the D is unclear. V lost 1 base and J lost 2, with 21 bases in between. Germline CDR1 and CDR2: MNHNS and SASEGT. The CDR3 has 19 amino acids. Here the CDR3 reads CASSEGRVRIKLTGNTIYF. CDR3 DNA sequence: TGTGCCAGCAGTGAAGGCAGAGTGAGAATTAAACTTACTGGAAACACCATATATTTT.

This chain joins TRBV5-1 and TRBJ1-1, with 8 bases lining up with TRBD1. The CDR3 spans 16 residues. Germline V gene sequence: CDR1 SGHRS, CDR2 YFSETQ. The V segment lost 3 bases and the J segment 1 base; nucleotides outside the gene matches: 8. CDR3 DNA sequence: TGCGCCAGCAGCTCGGATCCCGGGACAGGGAACACTGAAGCTTTCTTT. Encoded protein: CASSSDPGTGNTEAFF.

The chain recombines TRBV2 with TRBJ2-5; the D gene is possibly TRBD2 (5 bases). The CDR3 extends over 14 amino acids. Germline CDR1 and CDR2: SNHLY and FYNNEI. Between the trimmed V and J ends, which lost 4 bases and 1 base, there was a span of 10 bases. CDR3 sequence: CASSAERLQETQYF. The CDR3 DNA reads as TGTGCCAGCAGTGCCGAGCGGCTCCAAGAGACCCAGTACTTC.

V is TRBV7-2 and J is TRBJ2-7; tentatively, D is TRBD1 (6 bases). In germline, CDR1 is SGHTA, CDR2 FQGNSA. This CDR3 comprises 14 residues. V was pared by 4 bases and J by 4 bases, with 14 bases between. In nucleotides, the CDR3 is TGTGCCAGCAGCTATCATCAACAGGGATACGAGCAGTACTTC. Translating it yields CASSYHQQGYEQYF.

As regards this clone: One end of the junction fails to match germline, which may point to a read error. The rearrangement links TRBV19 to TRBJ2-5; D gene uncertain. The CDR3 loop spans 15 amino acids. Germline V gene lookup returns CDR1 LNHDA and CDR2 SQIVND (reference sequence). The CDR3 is CASTPRGDHQETQYF. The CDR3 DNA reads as TGTGCCAGTACCCCAAGAGGAGACCACCAGGAGACCCAGTACTTC.

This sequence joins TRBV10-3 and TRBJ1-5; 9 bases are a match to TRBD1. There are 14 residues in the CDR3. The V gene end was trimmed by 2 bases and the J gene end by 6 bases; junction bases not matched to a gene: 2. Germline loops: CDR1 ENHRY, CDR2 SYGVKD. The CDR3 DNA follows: TGTGCCATCAGTGAGGGACAGGGGACTCAGCCCCAGCATTTT. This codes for CAISEGQGTQPQHF.

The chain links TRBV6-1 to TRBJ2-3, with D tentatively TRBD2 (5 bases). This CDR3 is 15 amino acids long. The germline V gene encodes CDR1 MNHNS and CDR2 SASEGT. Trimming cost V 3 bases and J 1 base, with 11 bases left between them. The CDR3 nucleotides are TGTGCCAGCAGTGAGATGGCGCGGGGCACAGATACGCAGTATTTT. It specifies CASSEMARGTDTQYF.

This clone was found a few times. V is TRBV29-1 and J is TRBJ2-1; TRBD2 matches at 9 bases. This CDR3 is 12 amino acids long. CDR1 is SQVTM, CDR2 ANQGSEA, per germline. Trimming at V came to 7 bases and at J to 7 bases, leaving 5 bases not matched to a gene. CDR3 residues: CSAGLARNEQFF. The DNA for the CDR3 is TGCAGCGCCGGACTAGCGCGGAATGAGCAGTTCTTC.